A selection of T cell receptor beta chains follows, all from one sample in a study of blood T cell repertoires in COVID-19. Clones were read by immunoSEQ multiplex PCR, and TCRdb kept only the in-frame ones, dropping some. The sample shows roughly 250,000 clones, about 86% of them seen only once. The specimen sequenced was peripheral blood. Receptors originate from a woman aged 60-75 years with active or convalescent COVID-19. Each CDR3 is given with its conserved first and last residue. D genes are given only for firm matches. Clone size is given for some rows only: seen once, a few or many times, or a class if the clone is expanded.

v_call	j_call	clone_size	d_call	cdr3_nt	cdr3_aa
TRBV11-2	TRBJ2-2	NA	NA	TGTGCCAGCAGCCGGGCGGGGACCGGGCCTGGGAGCACCGGGGAGCTGTTTTTT	CASSRAGTGPGSTGELFF
TRBV19	TRBJ1-1	NA	TRBD1	TGTGCCAGTAGCGACCGGGACAGGCCCCGAGGGGGGGACACTGAAGCTTTCTTT	CASSDRDRPRGGDTEAFF
TRBV2	TRBJ2-1	NA	NA	TGTGCCAGCAGTGACTCTTCGGAAGACAGGCAGTTCTTC	CASSDSSEDRQFF
TRBV10-2	TRBJ1-1	NA	NA	TGCGCCAGCTTGGGGGGGTCCGTGGATGGTGAAGCTTTCTTT	CASLGGSVDGEAFF
TRBV5-1	TRBJ1-1	NA	TRBD1	TGCGCCAGCAGCTTGGAAGCTGGGACAGGGTCTTTCTTT	CASSLEAGTGSFF
TRBV27	TRBJ1-3	NA	NA	TGTGCCAGCAGTCCAGGTAGCTCTGGAAACACCATATATTTT	CASSPGSSGNTIYF
TRBV15	TRBJ1-2	NA	TRBD1	TGTGCCACCAGCAGAGATCTTGCAGGGGGGAATCTGGCCTATGGCTACACCTTC	CATSRDLAGGNLAYGYTF
TRBV19	TRBJ1-2	NA	NA	TGTGCCAGTAGTATGTCGGTCTACTATGGCTACACCTTC	CASSMSVYYGYTF
TRBV7-2	TRBJ2-3	NA	NA	TGTGCCAGCAGCTTAGTGGGAGGCGGCACAGATACGCAGTATTTT	CASSLVGGGTDTQYF
TRBV6-6	TRBJ1-1	NA	NA	TGTGCCAGCAGTTACTCTAGGCAGGGAGGCCCTGAAGCTTTCTTT	CASSYSRQGGPEAFF
TRBV6-5	TRBJ2-2	NA	TRBD2	TGTGCCAGCGGCGCTGGGGGGAGGGGCACCGGGGAGCTGTTTTTT	CASGAGGRGTGELFF
TRBV6-1	TRBJ2-5	NA	NA	TGTGCCAGCAGTGACAGGGAAACGGTAGGCGAGACCCAGTACTTC	CASSDRETVGETQYF
TRBV19	TRBJ1-4	NA	NA	TGTGCCAGTAGTTGGGGGGGGGCGGAAGAAAAACTGTTTTTT	CASSWGGAEEKLFF
TRBV29-1	TRBJ2-7	NA	NA	TGCAGCGTTGGGACATCCCTGGGCAGCTACGAGCAGTACTTC	CSVGTSLGSYEQYF
TRBV5-6	TRBJ2-3	NA	NA	TGTGCCAGCAGCTTGGCCTCCTTCCCTAGCACAGATACGCAGTATTTT	CASSLASFPSTDTQYF
TRBV27	TRBJ1-1	once	TRBD1	TGTGCCAGCAGTCTTCGACAGGGGGCACACACTGAAGCTTTCTTT	CASSLRQGAHTEAFF
TRBV5-4	TRBJ2-7	NA	NA	TGTGCCAGCAGCGGTAATGAGGAGCAGTACTTC	CASSGNEEQYF
TRBV10-3	TRBJ2-2	NA	NA	TGTGCCATCAGTGGTGGAGGACTGAACACCGGGGAGCTGTTTTTT	CAISGGGLNTGELFF
TRBV19	TRBJ1-5	NA	TRBD1	TGTGCCAGTAGGAGAACGACAGGGAGGATAAGCAATCAGCCCCAGCATTTT	CASRRTTGRISNQPQHF
TRBV7-2	TRBJ1-1	few	NA	TGTGCCAGCAGCTTACGGAGGACAGAATCTAACACTGAAGCTTTCTTT	CASSLRRTESNTEAFF
TRBV30	TRBJ2-7	NA	NA	TGTGCCTGGGGACGGCCAGGAGGTACCTACGAGCAGTACTTC	CAWGRPGGTYEQYF
TRBV14	TRBJ1-5	NA	NA	TGTGCCAGCAGCCAAAGTCGCGGTCAGCCCCAGCATTTT	CASSQSRGQPQHF
TRBV7-3	TRBJ2-1	NA	NA	TGTGCCAGCAGCCCCCTCGGAGGGGGCGCCTACAATGAGCAGTTCTTC	CASSPLGGGAYNEQFF
TRBV7-7	TRBJ1-4	NA	NA	TGTGCTAGCAGCTTAGAGGCCGGACTTAATGAAAAACTGTTTTTT	CASSLEAGLNEKLFF
TRBV10-3	TRBJ2-3	NA	NA	TGTGCCTCGACGGTTGGTGGGGGGAGCACAGATACGCAGTATTTT	CASTVGGGSTDTQYF
TRBV4-2	TRBJ2-3	NA	NA	TGTGCCAGCAGCCAGGAAAGGGCTAGCGGCACAGATACGCAGTATTTT	CASSQERASGTDTQYF
TRBV20-1	TRBJ2-7	NA	TRBD1	TGCAGTGCTCGTGACAGGGTAAGGACCTACGAGCAGTACTTC	CSARDRVRTYEQYF
TRBV19	TRBJ2-2	NA	NA	TGTGCCAGTAGTATAGGGGCAGGGGTGGACACCGGGGAGCTGTTTTTT	CASSIGAGVDTGELFF
TRBV6-1	TRBJ2-7	NA	NA	TGTGCCAGCAGTGAAGCGGGGGGACTCTACGAGCAGTACTTC	CASSEAGGLYEQYF
TRBV7-9	TRBJ1-2	once	NA	TGTGCCAGCAGCCCCCGAGGGCTTGTGCATGGCTACACCTTC	CASSPRGLVHGYTF
TRBV5-4	TRBJ1-2	NA	TRBD1	TGTGCCAGCAGCTCACAGGGGCTCTATCTCTATGGCTACACCTTC	CASSSQGLYLYGYTF
TRBV7-9	TRBJ1-2	NA	NA	TGTGCCAGCAGCTTGCGGGGTTATGGCTACACCTTC	CASSLRGYGYTF
TRBV6-6	TRBJ1-5	NA	TRBD1	TGTGCCAGCAGCGGAGCAGGGGGCAGTGGCAATCAGCCCCAGCATTTT	CASSGAGGSGNQPQHF
TRBV10-3	TRBJ1-1	once	NA	TGTGCCATCAGTGAATATAAGAACACTGAAGCTTTCTTT	CAISEYKNTEAFF
TRBV7-2	TRBJ1-3	once	NA	TGTGCCAGCAGCTCCCGCGGGGGTGGAAACACCATATATTTT	CASSSRGGGNTIYF